These 28 T cell receptor beta chains were all obtained from the same sample, sequenced in a study of T cells in Graves' hyperthyroidism and ophthalmopathy (dated by TCRdb to between 2018 and 2020). Library method: multiplex PCR. TCRdb records Illumina HiSeq 2000 as the sequencer. TCR beta CDR3 regions were amplified from RNA transcripts. The first round of RT-PCR for the TCR CDR3 was performed with the HTBI primer set and the Qiagen OneStep RT-PCR kit. Clones were called with MiXCR by TCRdb after fastp trimmed the public reads at Q25, and only in-frame beta chains were retained. Here each entry gathers all rows of one CDR3 protein and keeps the most common genes and DNA. This sample comprises approximately 530,000 distinct CDR3 sequences, over 15% of them detected only once. Together, the top ten hold roughly 18% of the sample. Sequenced input: blood. The receptors were sampled from a woman aged 18 to 35 with Graves' hyperthyroidism.

A single count supports this clonotype. CDR3 in amino acids: CASSLELAVGEQFF. Here the CDR3 DNA reads TGTGCCAGCAGCTTAGAACTAGCGGTAGGTGAGCAGTTCTTC. The chain uses TRBV7-2 and TRBJ2-1; TRBD2 matches at 8 bases. The CDR3 covers 14 residues. Germline-derived CDR1 and CDR2 are SGHTA and FQGNSA. The V gene end was trimmed by 1 base and the J gene end by 9 bases; junction bases not matched to a gene: 5. The entire variable domain, with the rest obtained from reference TRBV7-2 and TRBJ2-1, is as follows: GAGVSQSPSNKVTEKGKDVELRCDPISGHTALYWYRQSLGQGLEFLIYFQGNSAPDKSGLPSDRFSAERTGGSVSTLTIQRTQQEDSAVYLCASSLELAVGEQFFGPGTRLTVL.

As to this clonotype: Sequence at one end of the junction differs from germline and may be a read error. This rearrangement joins TRBV4-1 to TRBJ2-7; 8 bases match TRBD2. This CDR3 contains 12 residues. Germline lookup yields CDR1 MGHRA and CDR2 YSYEKL. CDR3 nucleotide sequence: TGTCTTGCGGGAGGCCCCCTTCCCGAGCAGTACTTC. Protein sequence: CLAGGPLPEQYF.

This chain joins TRBV5-5 and TRBJ1-1; a weak D match, TRBD1 (6 bases). Germline lookup yields CDR1 SGHKS and CDR2 YYEKEE (reference sequence). V dropped 5 bases and J dropped 4 bases, with 15 bases sitting between them. CDR3 length: 14 amino acids. The CDR3, as DNA: TGTGCCAGCAGTTCGGGGACATGGGCCACTGAAGCTTTCTTT. Protein: CASSSGTWATEAFF.

This clonotype occurred a few times. This chain links TRBV5-1 with TRBJ2-5; TRBD1 matches at 7 bases. This CDR3 contains 14 residues. The germline CDR1 and CDR2 sequences are SGHRS and YFSETQ. The V gene end was trimmed by 3 bases and the J gene end by 3 bases; junction bases not matched to a gene: 5. In DNA, the CDR3 is TGCGCCAGCAGCTCTGGGACAGCAAAAGAGACCCAGTACTTC. Translation gives CASSSGTAKETQYF. The variable domain in full, completed from reference TRBV5-1 and TRBJ2-5, reads KAGVTQTPRYLIKTRGQQVTLSCSPISGHRSVSWYQQTPGQGLQFLFEYFSETQRNKGNFPGRFSGRQFSNSRSEMNVSTLELGDSALYLCASSSGTAKETQYFGPGTRLLVL.

A few counts support this clonotype. CDR3 amino acids: CAISELAIQETQYF. CDR3 DNA: TGTGCCATCAGTGAGCTAGCGATACAAGAGACCCAGTACTTC. The genes are TRBV10-3 and TRBJ2-5; D may be TRBD2 (6 bases). Between the trimmed V and J ends, which lost 2 bases and 2 bases, there was a span of 9 bases. Germline loops: CDR1 ENHRY, CDR2 SYGVKD. The CDR3 extends over 14 amino acids.

This sequence joins TRBV6-1 and TRBJ1-1; D is possibly TRBD1 (5 bases). V was shortened by 6 bases and J by 1 base, with 15 bases between the two germline ends. CDR1 and CDR2 from the germline V gene are MNHNS and SASEGT. CDR3 length equals 15 residues. Here the CDR3 reads CASSLHRGENTEAFF. In nucleotides, the CDR3 is TGTGCCAGCAGCCTCCATCGGGGGGAGAACACTGAAGCTTTCTTT.

The chain uses TRBV7-9 and TRBJ1-6; D remains unclear. V lost 1 base, J lost 3 bases, and 7 bases lay in between. Looked up from germline, CDR1 is SEHNR and CDR2 is FQNEAQ (reference sequence). The CDR3 totals 15 residues. In DNA form, the CDR3 reads TGTGCCAGCAGCTTAGACAGAAACTATAATTCACCCCTCCACTTT. The encoded protein is CASSLDRNYNSPLHF.

This clonotype has ten or more counts. V gene TRBV28 combines with J gene TRBJ2-1, with D possibly matching TRBD1 (6 bases). The CDR3 extends over 17 amino acids. V shed 3 bases and J shed 5 bases, with 20 bases lying between them. Germline-derived CDR1 and CDR2 are MDHEN and SYDVKM. CDR3 sequence (DNA): TGTGCCAGCAGTTTTAGGGCAGGGGCAGTTGGTAACAATGAGCAGTTCTTC. Amino acid sequence: CASSFRAGAVGNNEQFF.

This clonotype was counted at least ten times. The chain is built from TRBV29-1 and TRBJ1-2; 7 positions match TRBD1. CDR3 length equals 14 residues. The germline V gene has CDR1 SQVTM and CDR2 ANQGSEA. Losses at the gene ends were 2 bases for V and 7 bases for J; bases not matched to a gene: 10. CDR3 sequence (DNA): TGCAGCGTTGAAAGAAACAGGGGACGGGGTGGCTACACCTTC. This sequence encodes CSVERNRGRGGYTF.

This clonotype was found a few times. The rearrangement joins TRBV3-1 to TRBJ2-1; D perhaps matches TRBD2 (6 bases). Trimming left V 2 bases short and J 8 bases short, with 22 bases between. CDR3 length: 17 residues. The germline gives CDR1 LGHDT, CDR2 YNNKEL (reference sequence). The CDR3 protein is CASSQRGVGGSGHEQFF. The CDR3 nucleotides are TGTGCCAGCAGCCAAAGAGGAGTGGGAGGTTCAGGGCATGAGCAGTTCTTC.

This clonotype was detected only a few times. The rearrangement uses TRBV9 and TRBJ1-6; maybe TRBD1 (6 bases). The CDR3 totals 15 residues. Between the trimmed V and J ends, which lost 3 bases and 6 bases, there was a span of 13 bases. From germline, CDR1 is SGDLS and CDR2 YYNGEE. DNA for the CDR3: TGTGCCAGCAGCGATAGGACAGAGAGTAATTCACCCCTCCACTTT. Protein product: CASSDRTESNSPLHF.

V and J are TRBV2 and TRBJ2-2; D tentatively fits TRBD1 or TRBD2 (6 bases each). CDR1 SNHLY and CDR2 FYNNEI come from the germline V gene. The CDR3 sequence is 13 residues long. V lost 4 bases to trimming and J lost 7 bases, with 10 bases between them. CDR3 protein: CASSVRGDGELFF. The CDR3 region has the DNA TGTGCCAGCAGTGTTAGGGGGGACGGGGAGCTGTTTTTT.

This clonotype appeared many times. V usage is TRBV7-8 and J usage is TRBJ1-4; unclear D gene. This CDR3 is built from 14 residues. CDR1 SGHVS and CDR2 FQNEAQ come from the germline V gene. The ends were cut back, 5 bases at V and 4 bases at J, with 11 bases in the middle. The CDR3 DNA is TGTGCCAGCAGCCCCTCGGTCCGTAATGAAAAACTGTTTTTT. It is translated as CASSPSVRNEKLFF.

This chain uses TRBV10-3 with TRBJ1-1; the D gene is possibly TRBD1 (5 bases). In germline, CDR1 is ENHRY, CDR2 SYGVKD. Trimming took off 4 bases at V and 5 bases at J, with 17 bases between the two ends. The CDR3 extends over 15 amino acids. CDR3 in DNA: TGTGCCATCAGTGGAGGGGCCGGGCCCGGGACTGAAGCTTTCTTT. Its protein is CAISGGAGPGTEAFF.

This clonotype showed up many times. The chain recombines TRBV6-1 with TRBJ1-5; D not certain. The germline CDR1 and CDR2 sequences are MNHNS and SASEGT. V lost 3 bases and J lost 3, with 9 bases in between. The CDR3 has 14 amino acids. CDR3 nucleotide sequence: TGTGCCAGCAGTGAGGTTTTGGACAATCAGCCCCAGCATTTT. Its translation: CASSEVLDNQPQHF.

This clonotype came up a few times. The V and J genes are TRBV12-3 or TRBV12-4 and TRBJ2-1; D may match TRBD1 or TRBD2 (5 bases each). The V gene lost 6 bases and the J gene lost 7 bases, with 25 bases spanning the gap. The CDR3 length is 17 residues. As DNA, the CDR3 is TGTGCCAGCAGCCCAGACCCCGGGACCGGCACTCCAAATGAGCAGTTCTTC. It translates to CASSPDPGTGTPNEQFF.

This clonotype was seen a few times. The V call is TRBV6-1, the J call TRBJ2-2; 7 bases agree with TRBD2. Losses at the gene ends were 4 bases for V and 0 bases for J; bases not matched to a gene: 2. The CDR3 is made up of 15 amino acids. Germline values: CDR1 MNHNS, CDR2 SASEGT. The CDR3 region has the DNA TGTGCCAGCAGTGGTCTAGCGGCGAACACCGGGGAGCTGTTTTTT. This gives the protein CASSGLAANTGELFF.

J is TRBJ2-1 and V is TRBV19, with 11 nucleotides matching TRBD2. The J call may be mistaken, given a closer DNA end match to TRBJ2-7. Germline lookup yields CDR1 LNHDA and CDR2 SQIVND (reference sequence). The CDR3 extends over 15 amino acids. In DNA, the CDR3 is TGTGCCAGTAGACGGACTAGCGGGTTCTACAATGAGCAGTACTTC. Encoded protein: CASRRTSGFYNEQYF.

The chain combines TRBV28 with TRBJ2-1, with a tentative D call TRBD1 (5 bases). With 10 bases removed from V and 2 bases from J, the gap between germline ends came to 9 bases. CDR3 size: 12 residues. The germline gives CDR1 MDHEN, CDR2 SYDVKM. The CDR3 loop is CATMGPYNEQFF. The DNA for the CDR3 is TGTGCCACGATGGGGCCCTACAATGAGCAGTTCTTC.

This clonotype came up many times. The V gene is TRBV12-3 or TRBV12-4, the J gene TRBJ1-4, with D uncertain. The V gene lost 5 bases and the J gene lost 5 bases, with 6 bases spanning the gap. The CDR3 has 12 residues. CDR3 loop: CASSQLNEKLFF. Written as DNA, the CDR3 is TGTGCCAGCAGTCAACTCAATGAAAAACTGTTTTTT.

This clonotype was picked up many times. The gene calls are TRBV11-3 and TRBJ2-7; 9 nucleotides match TRBD2. This CDR3 comprises 16 residues. The V and J ends lost 3 bases and 1 base, in that order; junction bases with no gene match: 7. The germline CDR1 and CDR2 sequences are SGHNT and YENEEA. CDR3 residues: CASSFPSGGTSYEQYF. CDR3 bases: TGTGCCAGCAGCTTCCCGAGCGGGGGGACTTCCTACGAGCAGTACTTC.

This clonotype was detected ten times or more. The V gene is TRBV27, the J gene TRBJ2-7, with TRBD1 identical over 9 bases. Germline assignment: CDR1 MNHEY and CDR2 SMNVEV (reference sequence). The CDR3 contains 13 residues. The trim removed 4 bases at V and 5 bases at J, leaving 3 bases unmatched. CDR3 sequence reads: CASSSWTGDEQYF. The CDR3 region has the DNA TGTGCCAGCAGTTCATGGACAGGGGACGAGCAGTACTTC.

This clonotype came up many times. V is TRBV13 and J is TRBJ2-1; D is possibly TRBD2 (6 bases). V lost 5 bases and J lost 5, with 16 bases in between. The CDR3 contains 15 residues. The germline gives CDR1 PRHDT, CDR2 FYEKMQ (reference sequence). This CDR3 is CASSLGPGVNNEQFF. The CDR3 region has the DNA TGTGCCAGCAGCCTGGGACCGGGGGTGAACAATGAGCAGTTCTTC.

The table lists this clonotype with many counts. The V gene is TRBV7-2, the J gene TRBJ2-7; unclear D gene. Trimming removed 4 bases from V and 3 bases from J, with 10 bases in between. The CDR3 is made up of 13 amino acids. Germline V gives CDR1 SGHTA, CDR2 FQGNSA. CDR3 region: CASSSGPSYEQYF. The CDR3 DNA reads as TGTGCCAGCAGCTCCGGACCCAGCTACGAGCAGTACTTC.

This sequence joins TRBV5-1 and TRBJ2-6; 8 bases are a match to TRBD1. This CDR3 contains 17 residues. Germline lookup yields CDR1 SGHRS and CDR2 YFSETQ. V shed 0 bases and J 4 bases; nucleotides not matched to a gene: 6. CDR3 in amino acids: CASSLAGGLTGANVLTF. The CDR3 DNA reads as TGCGCCAGCAGCTTGGCAGGGGGCCTCACAGGGGCCAACGTCCTGACTTTC.

Many counts were recorded for this clonotype. The V and J genes are TRBV2 and TRBJ1-1; D is unresolved. In germline, CDR1 is SNHLY, CDR2 FYNNEI. The CDR3 has 14 amino acids. The V end was cut by 0 bases, the J end by 0 bases, with 5 bases between. CDR3 in amino acids: CASSEAGMNTEAFF. The CDR3 DNA is TGTGCCAGCAGTGAAGCGGGGATGAACACTGAAGCTTTCTTT.

There are a few counts of this clonotype. The chain is built from TRBV6-1 and TRBJ2-7, with D tentatively TRBD1 (5 bases). Germline-derived CDR1 and CDR2 are MNHNS and SASEGT. Trimming stripped 4 bases from V and 2 bases from J, with 9 bases between. The length of the CDR3 is 13 residues. For the CDR3, the DNA is TGTGCCAGCAGTGTAGGGGCCCCCTACGAGCAGTACTTC. It encodes CASSVGAPYEQYF.

There are a few counts of this clonotype. The rearrangement links TRBV28 to TRBJ2-2; 12 bases line up with TRBD1. V lost 7 bases and J lost 6; bases outside the gene matches: 9. This CDR3 comprises 16 residues. From germline, CDR1 is MDHEN and CDR2 SYDVKM. The CDR3 DNA is TGTGCCAGCATCCTATCGGGACAGGGGGCATCCGGGGAGCTGTTTTTT. This translates into CASILSGQGASGELFF.